The rows below give T cell receptor beta chains drawn from one sample of a study of blood T cell repertoires in COVID-19. Repertoires were generated with immunoSEQ multiplex PCR, while TCRdb's copy carries only in-frame clones and drops some. The sample shows 30,000 to 35,000 clones, about 85% of them seen only once. Sequenced sample: peripheral blood. The receptor set was obtained from a human donor with acute or convalescent COVID-19. The donor label of this sample is uncertain. Each CDR3 is given without its conserved first and last residue. Clone sizes are given selectively: once, few, many, or a class where the clone is expanded.

clone_size	v_call	j_call	cdr3_aa
-	TRBV2	TRBJ1-1	ASRGQGSTEAF
-	TRBV28	TRBJ2-5	ASSSMGTGRETQY
-	TRBV11-3	TRBJ1-2	ASSQEGDRGNYGYT
-	TRBV10-3	TRBJ1-2	AIGQAYYGYT
once	TRBV6-2/TRBV6-3	TRBJ2-3	ASSYSTSISTDTQY
-	TRBV19	TRBJ1-4	ASSFSGANEKLF
-	TRBV19	TRBJ2-7	ASTYRGEPPEQY
-	TRBV2	TRBJ2-4	ASSELTIGDIQY
few	TRBV11-3	TRBJ2-5	ASSLWSGWGQETQY
-	TRBV5-1	TRBJ1-2	ASSLADNSNYGYT
-	TRBV13	TRBJ1-1	ASSLQDTEAF
-	TRBV6-6	TRBJ2-1	ASSATRVGEQF
-	TRBV7-2	TRBJ2-6	ASSLMGQFSGANVLT
-	TRBV28	TRBJ2-5	ASSSGLAGINFFRETQY
few	TRBV28	TRBJ1-2	ASSVDRYGYT
-	TRBV4-3	TRBJ2-5	ASSPQQGPQETQY
-	TRBV7-9	TRBJ2-7	ASSPRGRAYEQY
-	TRBV7-6	TRBJ2-7	ASSLETGKRYEQY
-	TRBV3-1/TRBV3-2	TRBJ2-7	ASSLGLFYEQY
-	TRBV18	TRBJ1-3	ASSLQGAGNTIY
-	TRBV18	TRBJ2-7	ASSPDLGPGEQY
-	TRBV11-3	TRBJ1-4	ASSLGGQPPRELF
-	TRBV11-2	TRBJ2-1	ASSLFRANEQF
-	TRBV29-1	TRBJ2-1	SVEVTGTVSYNEQF
-	TRBV29-1	TRBJ1-2	SVPTAQGVGGYT
once	TRBV4-3	TRBJ2-1	ASSRRLAGGLNNEQF
-	TRBV6-5	TRBJ1-4	ASLGDSGEKLF
-	TRBV5-4	TRBJ1-1	ASSLRIVNTEAF
-	TRBV5-1	TRBJ1-1	ASSFSGGNTEAF
-	TRBV11-3	TRBJ1-1	ASSFTVNTEAF
-	TRBV10-3	TRBJ2-1	AISSGGNEQF
-	TRBV3-1/TRBV3-2	TRBJ1-2	ASSQGQGYGYT
few	TRBV10-1	TRBJ1-6	ASSESADRAYSPLH
-	TRBV28	TRBJ1-3	ASSTIRQPTPSGNTIY
-	TRBV7-9	TRBJ1-5	ASSLVGEVNQPQH
-	TRBV3-1/TRBV3-2	TRBJ1-5	ASSQGFSSNQPQH
-	TRBV5-6	TRBJ1-3	ASSLVAGASGNTIY
-	TRBV28	TRBJ2-3	ASSGQTDTQY
-	TRBV6-5	TRBJ2-1	ASSRKSGSYNEQF
-	TRBV28	TRBJ1-2	ASSRGQPYGYT
-	TRBV7-9	TRBJ1-3	ASTSGTGVGNTIY
once	TRBV6-1	TRBJ1-4	ASSPILTVEKLF
-	TRBV19	TRBJ2-1	ASSISRENEQF
-	TRBV5-4	TRBJ2-1	ASRRAGGINEQF
-	TRBV5-1	TRBJ2-7	ASSLTLAGAGSYEQY
-	TRBV5-6	TRBJ1-5	ASSSERGLGQNQPQH
few	TRBV6-5	TRBJ1-1	ASSYSSSTEAF
-	TRBV12-5	TRBJ1-3	ASGLVAGLAGNTIY
-	TRBV21-1	TRBJ1-3	ASSPRGGYSGNTIY
-	TRBV4-1	TRBJ2-1	ASSQPEGGTSARRSNEQF
-	TRBV5-1	TRBJ2-3	ASRGTVTDTQY
few	TRBV7-2	TRBJ1-5	ASSLYQPQH
-	TRBV7-2	TRBJ1-6	ASSLPGTGQTLH
-	TRBV9	TRBJ1-3	ASSVQGSGNTIY